This T cell receptor (beta chain) was sequenced during a study of chemoradiotherapy in HPV16-positive cancers. To note about this clone: The target antigen is unknown.

CDR3 length: 14 residues. CDR1 is MNHNY and CDR2 is SVGAGI in the germline V gene (reference sequence). V was cut by 6 bases and J by 14 bases, with 20 bases left in between. Findings and limits, study-wide: Candidate HPV-specific clones and E7-related TCR motifs grew in tumor during treatment.

Produced via immunoSEQ multiplex PCR; TCRdb's table is partial and in-frame only. The sample lists approximately 50,000 clones, roughly 90% occurring once. The sequenced sample was blood, obtained from a patient who underwent chemoradiotherapy. The TCR comes from a human donor with HPV-associated anogenital cancer. The chain joins TRBV6-6 to TRBJ1-6; D unclear. The CDR3 DNA sequence: TGTGCCAGCAGACCCTACCAGGCTCGTCCTGCCCTCCACTTT. Protein: CASRPYQARPALHF.